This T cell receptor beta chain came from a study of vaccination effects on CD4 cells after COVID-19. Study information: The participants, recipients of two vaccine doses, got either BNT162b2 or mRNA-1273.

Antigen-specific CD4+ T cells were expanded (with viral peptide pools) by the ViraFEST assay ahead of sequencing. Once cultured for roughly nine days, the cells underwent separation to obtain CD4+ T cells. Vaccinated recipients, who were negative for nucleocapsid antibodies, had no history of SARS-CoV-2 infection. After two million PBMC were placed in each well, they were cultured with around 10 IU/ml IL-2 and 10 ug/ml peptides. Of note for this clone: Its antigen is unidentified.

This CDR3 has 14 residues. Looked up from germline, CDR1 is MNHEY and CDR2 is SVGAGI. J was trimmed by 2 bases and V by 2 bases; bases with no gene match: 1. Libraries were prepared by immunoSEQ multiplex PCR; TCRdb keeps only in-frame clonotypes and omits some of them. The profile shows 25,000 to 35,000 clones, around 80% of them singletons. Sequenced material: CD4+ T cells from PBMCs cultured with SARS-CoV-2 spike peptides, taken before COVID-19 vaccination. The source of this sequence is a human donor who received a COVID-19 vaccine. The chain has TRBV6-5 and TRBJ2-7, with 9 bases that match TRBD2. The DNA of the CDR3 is TGTGCCAGCAGTTACAGCGGGGGGACCTACGAGCAGTACTTC. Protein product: CASSYSGGTYEQYF.